This is a list of T cell receptor beta chains from one sample in a study of response to subunit inactivated influenza vaccine. In TCRdb, the RT-PCR reads were re-called with MiXCR into one record per CDR3 protein. The data show around 200,000 distinct CDR3 sequences, with roughly an eighth seen just once and approximately 27% held by the top ten. This sample comprised CD8+ T cells sorted from PBMCs, obtained more than 4 days after vaccination. The receptors shown here come from a man in his fifties or sixties who received an inactivated influenza vaccine. CDR3s include the opening cysteine and the closing phenylalanine or tryptophan. D genes are given only for firm matches. Not all rows give a size; the values are once, few, many and, for expanded clones, a class.

d_call: -; v_call: TRBV5-6; clone_size: few; j_call: TRBJ2-3; cdr3_nt: TGTGCCAGCAGCCCGCTGACGGGGGGCCTTCCAGATACGCAGTATTTT; cdr3_aa: CASSPLTGGLPDTQYF
d_call: TRBD1; v_call: TRBV27; clone_size: -; j_call: TRBJ2-7; cdr3_nt: TGTGCCAGCAGTCCAAGACAGGGGTCCGCTTACGAGCAGTACTTC; cdr3_aa: CASSPRQGSAYEQYF
d_call: -; v_call: TRBV6-6; clone_size: few; j_call: TRBJ1-5; cdr3_nt: TGTGCCAGCAGTCCAGAGATCAATCAGCCCCAGCATTTT; cdr3_aa: CASSPEINQPQHF
d_call: -; v_call: TRBV7-9; clone_size: -; j_call: TRBJ2-7; cdr3_nt: TGTGCCAGCAGCTCACACCAGGGGGAGCAGTACTTC; cdr3_aa: CASSSHQGEQYF
d_call: TRBD2; v_call: TRBV5-1; clone_size: few; j_call: TRBJ2-4; cdr3_nt: TGCGCCAGCAGCTTGGTTTCGCGGGGGAGTGTCAAAAACATTCAGTACTTC; cdr3_aa: CASSLVSRGSVKNIQYF
d_call: -; v_call: TRBV20-1; clone_size: few; j_call: TRBJ2-3; cdr3_nt: TGCAGTGCTAGAGATCACAGAGCGTACACAGATACGCAGTATTTT; cdr3_aa: CSARDHRAYTDTQYF
d_call: -; v_call: TRBV14; clone_size: few; j_call: TRBJ2-7; cdr3_nt: TGTGCCAGCAGCCTAAATGAGGCCCCGAGCTCCTACGAGCAGTACTTC; cdr3_aa: CASSLNEAPSSYEQYF
d_call: -; v_call: TRBV20-1; clone_size: few; j_call: TRBJ1-4; cdr3_nt: TGCAGTGCTAGCGACGACAGGAATGAAAAACTGTTTTTT; cdr3_aa: CSASDDRNEKLFF
d_call: -; v_call: TRBV4-3; clone_size: few; j_call: TRBJ2-1; cdr3_nt: TGCGCCAGCAGCCAAGCGAGCTTTCGGGAGACCTACAATGAGCAGTTCTTC; cdr3_aa: CASSQASFRETYNEQFF
d_call: -; v_call: TRBV20-1; clone_size: few; j_call: TRBJ2-1; cdr3_nt: TGCAGTGCTGGCCGGGGTAATGAGCAGTTCTTC; cdr3_aa: CSAGRGNEQFF
d_call: -; v_call: TRBV30; clone_size: few; j_call: TRBJ2-5; cdr3_nt: TGTGCCTGGGTCCCTTCCATGGCAGCTGGAGAGACCCAGTACTTC; cdr3_aa: CAWVPSMAAGETQYF
d_call: -; v_call: TRBV6-6; clone_size: many; j_call: TRBJ2-7; cdr3_nt: TGTGCCAGCAGTTACGCAGGAGGGGCCGAGCAGTACTTC; cdr3_aa: CASSYAGGAEQYF
d_call: -; v_call: TRBV6-5; clone_size: -; j_call: TRBJ2-4; cdr3_nt: TGTGCCAGCAGTTCTTGGTCAGGGATAGCCAAAAACATTCAGTACTTC; cdr3_aa: CASSSWSGIAKNIQYF
d_call: -; v_call: TRBV18; clone_size: -; j_call: TRBJ2-1; cdr3_nt: TGTGCCAGCTCACCAGACACGGGGGCATACTTCTCCTACAATGAGCAGTTCTTC; cdr3_aa: CASSPDTGAYFSYNEQFF
d_call: TRBD2; v_call: TRBV3-1; clone_size: many; j_call: TRBJ2-1; cdr3_nt: TGTGCCAGCACCGAAAGGAACGGGAGGAGGTACAATGAGCAGTTCTTC; cdr3_aa: CASTERNGRRYNEQFF
d_call: TRBD2; v_call: TRBV7-9; clone_size: -; j_call: TRBJ2-3; cdr3_nt: TGTGCCAGCAGCGAAGAGAGCGGGAGGGCCGTATTTACGCAGTATTTT; cdr3_aa: CASSEESGRAVFTQYF
d_call: TRBD2; v_call: TRBV4-1; clone_size: few; j_call: TRBJ2-3; cdr3_nt: TGCGCCAGCAGCCTACTAGCGGGGGGGCCCGATACGCAGTATTTT; cdr3_aa: CASSLLAGGPDTQYF
d_call: -; v_call: TRBV12-3/TRBV12-4; clone_size: few; j_call: TRBJ2-7; cdr3_nt: TGTGCCAGCAGCTTCTCTCCGGGAGAGAGCGAGCAGTACTTC; cdr3_aa: CASSFSPGESEQYF
d_call: -; v_call: TRBV11-2; clone_size: -; j_call: TRBJ1-1; cdr3_nt: TGTGCCAGCAGCTTTGGGATGGAGGACACTGAAGCTTTCTTT; cdr3_aa: CASSFGMEDTEAFF
d_call: -; v_call: TRBV7-6; clone_size: -; j_call: TRBJ2-1; cdr3_nt: TGTGCCAGCAGCTTATTAGGTAGCCGGGGGCAGTTCTTC; cdr3_aa: CASSLLGSRGQFF
d_call: -; v_call: TRBV28; clone_size: few; j_call: TRBJ2-7; cdr3_nt: TGTGCCAGCAGTCCTCTCCGGTTGAGCTCCTACGAGCAGTACTTC; cdr3_aa: CASSPLRLSSYEQYF
d_call: -; v_call: TRBV10-3; clone_size: few; j_call: TRBJ2-7; cdr3_nt: TGTGCCATCAGTGAGTCAGGGGGCTCCTACGAGCAGTACTTC; cdr3_aa: CAISESGGSYEQYF
d_call: TRBD1; v_call: TRBV29-1; clone_size: -; j_call: TRBJ2-1; cdr3_nt: TGCAGCGTTGACGGCGTGGCGAGGGGGCGCAGCCATGAGCAGTTCTTC; cdr3_aa: CSVDGVARGRSHEQFF
d_call: TRBD1; v_call: TRBV28; clone_size: few; j_call: TRBJ2-1; cdr3_nt: TGTGCCAGCAGTCCTTCTTACAGGGGGGCTTACAATGAGCAGTTCTTC; cdr3_aa: CASSPSYRGAYNEQFF
d_call: TRBD2; v_call: TRBV6-5; clone_size: few; j_call: TRBJ2-5; cdr3_nt: TGTGCCAGCAGTTCATTTCGGGGGGGAGGAGAGACCCAGTACTTC; cdr3_aa: CASSSFRGGGETQYF
d_call: -; v_call: TRBV10-3; clone_size: many; j_call: TRBJ2-7; cdr3_nt: TGTGCCATCAGGGGGGCCTTGGGGGAGCAGTACTTC; cdr3_aa: CAIRGALGEQYF
d_call: -; v_call: TRBV28; clone_size: -; j_call: TRBJ2-7; cdr3_nt: TGTGCCAGCAGTTTTCGACTCCCCGGGAACTCCTACGAGCAGTACTTC; cdr3_aa: CASSFRLPGNSYEQYF
d_call: -; v_call: TRBV12-3/TRBV12-4; clone_size: many; j_call: TRBJ2-3; cdr3_nt: TGTGCCAGCAGCCTAGGGGAGAGTGGGGTCACAGATACGCAGTATTTT; cdr3_aa: CASSLGESGVTDTQYF
d_call: -; v_call: TRBV4-3; clone_size: -; j_call: TRBJ1-2; cdr3_nt: TGCGCCAGCAGCCAAGCTAGGACGGGGAACTATGGCTACACCTTC; cdr3_aa: CASSQARTGNYGYTF
d_call: -; v_call: TRBV29-1; clone_size: -; j_call: TRBJ2-3; cdr3_nt: TGCAGCGTTGAACGGGCTAGCACAGATACGCAGTATTTT; cdr3_aa: CSVERASTDTQYF
d_call: TRBD1; v_call: TRBV2; clone_size: few; j_call: TRBJ2-7; cdr3_nt: TGTGCCAGCAGTGAAGCGCTTGGACAGGGGACGTACGAGCAGTACTTC; cdr3_aa: CASSEALGQGTYEQYF
d_call: -; v_call: TRBV29-1; clone_size: few; j_call: TRBJ1-1; cdr3_nt: TGCGGTTGTTCGCAGAACACTGAAGCTTTCTTT; cdr3_aa: CGCSQNTEAFF
d_call: TRBD2; v_call: TRBV5-1; clone_size: few; j_call: TRBJ2-3; cdr3_nt: TGCGCCAGCAGCTTGGATCTAGCGGGAGCCCCGGGGTTTGGAGATACGCAGTATTTT; cdr3_aa: CASSLDLAGAPGFGDTQYF
d_call: -; v_call: TRBV21-1; clone_size: many; j_call: TRBJ1-5; cdr3_nt: TGTGCCAGCAGTCCTAGGGAGACGGTCTCGGTGACTCAGCCCCAGCATTTT; cdr3_aa: CASSPRETVSVTQPQHF
d_call: -; v_call: TRBV5-6; clone_size: few; j_call: TRBJ2-7; cdr3_nt: TGTGCCAGCAGCGTGCAGGGCAACCCCTACGAGCAGTACTTC; cdr3_aa: CASSVQGNPYEQYF
d_call: -; v_call: TRBV4-3; clone_size: -; j_call: TRBJ2-2; cdr3_nt: TGCGCCAGCAGCCAAGAGGATAACACCGGGGAGCTGTTTTTT; cdr3_aa: CASSQEDNTGELFF
d_call: -; v_call: TRBV12-3/TRBV12-4; clone_size: few; j_call: TRBJ2-3; cdr3_nt: TGTGCCAGCAGTCTAGACCCTGGAGGCACAGATACGCAGTATTTT; cdr3_aa: CASSLDPGGTDTQYF
d_call: -; v_call: TRBV12-3/TRBV12-4; clone_size: few; j_call: TRBJ2-1; cdr3_nt: TGTGCCAGCAGTTTACTCCGGCAGGGGTACAATGAGCAGTTCTTC; cdr3_aa: CASSLLRQGYNEQFF
d_call: -; v_call: TRBV7-2; clone_size: many; j_call: TRBJ1-6; cdr3_nt: TGTGCCAGCAGCTTAGAATTTGGGTCACCCCTCCACTTT; cdr3_aa: CASSLEFGSPLHF
d_call: TRBD1; v_call: TRBV11-2; clone_size: few; j_call: TRBJ2-2; cdr3_nt: TGTGCCAGCTCGACAGGGTCAGCCGGGGAGCTGTTTTTT; cdr3_aa: CASSTGSAGELFF
d_call: -; v_call: TRBV30; clone_size: few; j_call: TRBJ2-1; cdr3_nt: TGTGCCTGGAGTACAGGAAAGCAGTTCTTC; cdr3_aa: CAWSTGKQFF
d_call: TRBD1; v_call: TRBV2; clone_size: -; j_call: TRBJ1-3; cdr3_nt: TGTGCCAGCAGTAACAGGGGCTCTGGAAACACCATATATTTT; cdr3_aa: CASSNRGSGNTIYF
d_call: -; v_call: TRBV20-1; clone_size: few; j_call: TRBJ1-1; cdr3_nt: TGCAGCCTACCCAGGCAGTTAGGAGCTTTCTTT; cdr3_aa: CSLPRQLGAFF
d_call: -; v_call: TRBV28; clone_size: -; j_call: TRBJ2-7; cdr3_nt: TGTGCCAGCAGTTTACCGGCAGACTTCTACGAGCAGTACTTC; cdr3_aa: CASSLPADFYEQYF
d_call: TRBD1; v_call: TRBV27; clone_size: -; j_call: TRBJ2-7; cdr3_nt: TGTGCCAGCAGTGCTTGGACAGGGAATGAGCAGTACTTC; cdr3_aa: CASSAWTGNEQYF
d_call: -; v_call: TRBV11-2; clone_size: few; j_call: TRBJ2-2; cdr3_nt: TGTGCCAGCAGCTTACTTTTGGGGGACACCGGGGAGCTGTTTTTT; cdr3_aa: CASSLLLGDTGELFF
d_call: -; v_call: TRBV2; clone_size: -; j_call: TRBJ2-1; cdr3_nt: TGTGCCAGCGAACTGACCAATGAGCAGTTCTTC; cdr3_aa: CASELTNEQFF
d_call: TRBD1; v_call: TRBV29-1; clone_size: -; j_call: TRBJ2-1; cdr3_nt: TGCAGCGTGGGGACAGGGGTGGGGGCCAATGAGCAGTTCTTC; cdr3_aa: CSVGTGVGANEQFF
d_call: TRBD1; v_call: TRBV24-1; clone_size: few; j_call: TRBJ2-1; cdr3_nt: TGTGCCACCAGTGACTTGGACAGGGGGCGCATCGATGAGCAGTTCTTC; cdr3_aa: CATSDLDRGRIDEQFF
d_call: -; v_call: TRBV30; clone_size: -; j_call: TRBJ2-7; cdr3_nt: TGTGCCTGTCCGGGACTCCCTTCGCCCGAGCAGTACTTC; cdr3_aa: CACPGLPSPEQYF
d_call: -; v_call: TRBV20-1; clone_size: few; j_call: TRBJ2-5; cdr3_nt: TGCAGTGCTAACGGGGAGACCCAGTACTTC; cdr3_aa: CSANGETQYF
d_call: TRBD1; v_call: TRBV6-1; clone_size: -; j_call: TRBJ2-6; cdr3_nt: TGTGCCAGCTCTACAGGGGGGTCTGGGGCCAACGTCCTGACTTTC; cdr3_aa: CASSTGGSGANVLTF
d_call: TRBD2; v_call: TRBV6-5; clone_size: -; j_call: TRBJ2-1; cdr3_nt: TGTGCCTCACGGGCGGGGGGCAATGAGCAGTTCTTC; cdr3_aa: CASRAGGNEQFF
d_call: TRBD2; v_call: TRBV4-1; clone_size: -; j_call: TRBJ2-5; cdr3_nt: TGCGCCAGCAGCCCGTGGACTAGCGGGAGTGGGGGACAAGAGACCCAGTACTTC; cdr3_aa: CASSPWTSGSGGQETQYF
d_call: -; v_call: TRBV9; clone_size: -; j_call: TRBJ2-7; cdr3_nt: TGTGCCAGCAGCCCTTCCGGGGGGCTCGAGCAGTACTTC; cdr3_aa: CASSPSGGLEQYF
d_call: -; v_call: TRBV27; clone_size: -; j_call: TRBJ2-7; cdr3_nt: TGTGCCAGCAGCCCCCGGGACTCCACCTACGAGCAGTACTTC; cdr3_aa: CASSPRDSTYEQYF
d_call: TRBD1; v_call: TRBV20-1; clone_size: many; j_call: TRBJ2-1; cdr3_nt: TGCAGATCCGGGACAGGGGGTAAGGAAGAGCAGTTCTTC; cdr3_aa: CRSGTGGKEEQFF
d_call: TRBD2; v_call: TRBV7-2; clone_size: few; j_call: TRBJ2-7; cdr3_nt: TGTGCCAGCAGCTATACGACTAGCGGGACTTACGAGCAGTACTTC; cdr3_aa: CASSYTTSGTYEQYF
d_call: TRBD1; v_call: TRBV6-2/TRBV6-3; clone_size: -; j_call: TRBJ2-2; cdr3_nt: TGTGCCAGCAGTCAAACGGGACAGATGACCGGGGAGCTGTTTTTT; cdr3_aa: CASSQTGQMTGELFF
d_call: TRBD1; v_call: TRBV28; clone_size: -; j_call: TRBJ2-7; cdr3_nt: TGTGCCAGCAGCCAACCGGACAGGTCCTACGAGCAGTACTTC; cdr3_aa: CASSQPDRSYEQYF